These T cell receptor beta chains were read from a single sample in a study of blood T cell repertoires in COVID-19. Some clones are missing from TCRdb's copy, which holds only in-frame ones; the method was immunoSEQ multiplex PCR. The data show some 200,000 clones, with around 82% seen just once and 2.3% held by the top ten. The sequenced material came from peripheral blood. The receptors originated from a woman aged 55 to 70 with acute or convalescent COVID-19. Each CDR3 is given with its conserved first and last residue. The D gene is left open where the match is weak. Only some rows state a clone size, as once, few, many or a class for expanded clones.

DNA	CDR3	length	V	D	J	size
TGTGCCAGCAGCTTAGAGGGACAGGGATCCTACGAGCAGTACTTC	CASSLEGQGSYEQYF	15	TRBV7-2	TRBD1	TRBJ2-7	.
TGCGCCAGCAGCCAATCCGGGACTAATGGGGAGACCCAGTACTTC	CASSQSGTNGETQYF	15	TRBV4-3	TRBD2	TRBJ2-5	.
TGCGCCAGCAGCTCTATCCCACCCAACACCGGGGAGCTGTTTTTT	CASSSIPPNTGELFF	15	TRBV5-1	.	TRBJ2-2	once
TGCGCCAGCAGCTTGGACAGGGGCTATGGCTACACCTTC	CASSLDRGYGYTF	13	TRBV5-1	TRBD1	TRBJ1-2	once
TGTGCCAGCAGCTGGACAGGCCTCAGGAAGACCCAGTACTTC	CASSWTGLRKTQYF	14	TRBV6-5	TRBD1	TRBJ2-5	.
TGTGCCAGCAGCCCAGGGGCAGATACGCAGTATTTT	CASSPGADTQYF	12	TRBV7-9	.	TRBJ2-3	few
TGTGCCAGCAGTGTATCAGGGAACACTGAAGCTTTCTTT	CASSVSGNTEAFF	13	TRBV2	.	TRBJ1-1	few
TGTGCCAGCAGCTCCGTAGCGGGGGGGCCTCTCGAGCAGTACTTC	CASSSVAGGPLEQYF	15	TRBV11-1	TRBD2	TRBJ2-7	.
TGTGCCAGTAGCAGGGGGGGGACAGGGATTATGAACACTGAAGCTTTCTTT	CASSRGGTGIMNTEAFF	17	TRBV19	TRBD1	TRBJ1-1	.
TGTGCCAGCAGCTTGGGGGTGTCGGTGGGAGGCTCACCCCTCCACTTT	CASSLGVSVGGSPLHF	16	TRBV5-6	.	TRBJ1-6	.
TGTGCCAGCAGCGCGTTCGGGATCTACGAGCAGTACTTC	CASSAFGIYEQYF	13	TRBV5-6	.	TRBJ2-7	.
TGTGCCAGTAGTTACCTGACAGGGACTGGAAACACCATATATTTT	CASSYLTGTGNTIYF	15	TRBV19	TRBD1	TRBJ1-3	.
TGTGCCAGCAGCCAACAGGGTTACGGCTACACCTTC	CASSQQGYGYTF	12	TRBV12-3/TRBV12-4	.	TRBJ1-2	.
TGTGCCAGCAGACAGGGGGCAAATAATGAAAAACTGTTTTTT	CASRQGANNEKLFF	14	TRBV2	TRBD1	TRBJ1-4	.
TGCAGCGTCGGAGAAGAGACCCAGTACTTC	CSVGEETQYF	10	TRBV29-1	.	TRBJ2-5	.
TGTGCCAGCAAACCGGGACAGGGGAACTATGGCTACACCTTC	CASKPGQGNYGYTF	14	TRBV27	TRBD1	TRBJ1-2	.
TGTGCCAGTAGTATGTATGGGACACAAACAGATACGCAGTATTTT	CASSMYGTQTDTQYF	15	TRBV19	.	TRBJ2-3	.
TGTGCCATCAGTGGGGACAGGGGAAGCACAGATACGCAGTATTTT	CAISGDRGSTDTQYF	15	TRBV10-3	TRBD1	TRBJ2-3	.
TGTGCCTGGCACGACAGGGTTTACCGGGGCTACACCTTC	CAWHDRVYRGYTF	13	TRBV30	TRBD1	TRBJ1-2	.
TGTGCCAGCAGCCAAGGGACAGGGGAAAAACTGTTTTTT	CASSQGTGEKLFF	13	TRBV14	TRBD1	TRBJ1-4	.
TGTGCCAGCAGAGGAGGCTTAGATACGCAGTATTTT	CASRGGLDTQYF	12	TRBV7-9	.	TRBJ2-3	.
TGTGCCAGCAGTTTATCCGTGTCAGGGAGCAATCAGCCCCAGCATTTT	CASSLSVSGSNQPQHF	16	TRBV27	.	TRBJ1-5	.
TGCGCCAGCAAACTAGCGGGGGGCACAGATACGCAGTATTTT	CASKLAGGTDTQYF	14	TRBV5-1	TRBD2	TRBJ2-3	.
TGTGCCAGCAGCCGCGGGACAGGGGGCGTCGACGGGGAGCTGTTTTTT	CASSRGTGGVDGELFF	16	TRBV14	TRBD1	TRBJ2-2	.
TGTGCCAGTAGTACGGACAGTTATCAGCCCCAGCATTTT	CASSTDSYQPQHF	13	TRBV19	.	TRBJ1-5	.
TGTGCCAGCAGCCAAGGCGGTACAGCGGGGTACAATGAGCAGTTCTTC	CASSQGGTAGYNEQFF	16	TRBV14	TRBD2	TRBJ2-1	once
TGCGCCAGCAGCACCAGATCGGGGACAGGGGGCTGGAACACTGAAGCTTTCTTT	CASSTRSGTGGWNTEAFF	18	TRBV5-1	TRBD1	TRBJ1-1	.
TGTGCCAGCAGCTTAGCTGTAGGGGGCTCGAGCGGCTACACCTTC	CASSLAVGGSSGYTF	15	TRBV7-2	TRBD1	TRBJ1-2	few
TGTGCCATCAGTGAGGGGGACAGGGGAGGCTATGGCTACACCTTC	CAISEGDRGGYGYTF	15	TRBV10-3	TRBD1	TRBJ1-2	.
TGTGCCAGCTCACCAGGGCAGAACACTGAAGCTTTCTTT	CASSPGQNTEAFF	13	TRBV18	.	TRBJ1-1	.
TGTGCCAGTAGTAAGGGACAGGGTTACACCGGGGAGCTGTTTTTT	CASSKGQGYTGELFF	15	TRBV19	TRBD1	TRBJ2-2	.
TGTGCCAGCTCACCCGAAATGACAAGGGGACTCCATAGCAATCAGCCCCAGCATTTT	CASSPEMTRGLHSNQPQHF	19	TRBV18	.	TRBJ1-5	.
TGCGCCAGCAGCCAAGATAACCTTGGTTACACTTTCTTT	CASSQDNLGYTFF	13	TRBV4-1	.	TRBJ1-1	.
TGTGCCAGCAGCTTCAGAGGGGGCGGTTTCCTCATGAACACTGAAGCTTTCTTT	CASSFRGGGFLMNTEAFF	18	TRBV13	TRBD1	TRBJ1-1	.
TGCGCCAGCAGTCAATCGGGGGGATGGGACACTGAAGCTTTCTTT	CASSQSGGWDTEAFF	15	TRBV23-1	.	TRBJ1-1	.
TGTGCCAGCAGTTTGCCCAGGAACACTGAAGCTTTCTTT	CASSLPRNTEAFF	13	TRBV28	.	TRBJ1-1	.
TGTGCCAGTACGGGACAGCATAGCAATCAGCCCCAGCATTTT	CASTGQHSNQPQHF	14	TRBV19	TRBD1	TRBJ1-5	once
TGTGCCAGCAGTTTATCCCACGGCTACGAGCAGTACTTC	CASSLSHGYEQYF	13	TRBV27	.	TRBJ2-7	.
TGTGCCACCAGCAGAGTGGGACAGGGGATTTCACCCCTCCACTTT	CATSRVGQGISPLHF	15	TRBV15	TRBD1	TRBJ1-6	.
TGTGCCAGCAGAAACCAGGGGAGCGTTGGTCAGCCCCAGCATTTT	CASRNQGSVGQPQHF	15	TRBV2	.	TRBJ1-5	.
TGTGCCAGCAGTTACGGGGGCATTGGGAGACAAGAGACCCAGTACTTC	CASSYGGIGRQETQYF	16	TRBV6-5	.	TRBJ2-5	.
TGCGCCAGCAGCGGCGGGACAGTCGACAATGAGCAGTTCTTC	CASSGGTVDNEQFF	14	TRBV5-1	.	TRBJ2-1	.
TGTGCCAGCAGTGCCTCGCGGCACGAGCAGTACTTC	CASSASRHEQYF	12	TRBV14	.	TRBJ2-7	.
TGTGCCAGCAGTAGACAGGGAACTAGTGAAGCTTTCTTT	CASSRQGTSEAFF	13	TRBV2	TRBD1	TRBJ1-1	.
TGTGCCAGCAGCCCCCGACTAGCGGGGGAAGAGACCCAGTACTTC	CASSPRLAGEETQYF	15	TRBV3-1/TRBV3-2	TRBD2	TRBJ2-5	.
TGTGCCAGTAGTATAGAAGGGGTGGTCGGCTCTGGCTACACCTTC	CASSIEGVVGSGYTF	15	TRBV19	.	TRBJ1-2	.
TGTGCCAGCAGCTTGTCGGTCTCCGGGACTAGCGTGAATTTT	CASSLSVSGTSVNF	14	TRBV5-4	TRBD2	TRBJ2-3	.